A single sample is the source of the 21 T cell receptor beta chains below, sequenced in a study of Graves' ophthalmopathy and Graves' hyperthyroidism. Beta-chain TCR CDR3 regions were amplified from RNA transcripts. RT-PCR in the first round used HTBI primers; a second-round multiplex PCR followed. Via MiXCR, TCRdb re-called the multiplex PCR reads, giving one row per CDR3 protein. Among about 390,000 distinct CDR3 sequences, 17% were seen once, and the ten largest hold 2.4%. The sequenced material came from peripheral blood. All receptors come from an adult woman with stable Graves' hyperthyroidism.

This clonotype was detected many times. In nucleotides, the CDR3 is TGTGCCAGCAGTGGACGGGGGCAAAACATTCAGTACTTC. Translating it yields CASSGRGQNIQYF. The rearrangement joins TRBV6-1 to TRBJ2-4; D possibly matches TRBD1 or TRBD2 (6 bases each). Germline loops: CDR1 MNHNS, CDR2 SASEGT. This CDR3 region has 13 residues. Trimming left V 4 bases short and J 5 bases short, with 9 bases between.

This clonotype was detected many times. V and J are TRBV4-1 and TRBJ1-6; 9 nucleotides align to TRBD1. Germline V gene sequence: CDR1 MGHRA, CDR2 YSYEKL. V was clipped by 1 base and J by 5 bases; unmatched bases: 3. The CDR3 runs 16 residues. The CDR3 DNA is TGCGCCAGCAGCCAAGGACAGGGGGGGAATAATTCACCCCTCCACTTT. It specifies CASSQGQGGNNSPLHF.

This clonotype was recorded at least ten times. The V and J genes are TRBV7-6 and TRBJ2-2, with D perhaps matching TRBD2 (5 bases). V lost 6 bases and J lost 3, with 11 bases in between. The CDR3 loop spans 14 amino acids. Germline CDR1 SGHVS, CDR2 FNYEAQ. DNA for the CDR3: TGTGCCAGCAGTTGGTATAGCGACACCGGGGAGCTGTTTTTT. It codes for CASSWYSDTGELFF.

This clonotype appeared many times. The chain couples TRBV24-1 to TRBJ2-2; a possible D gene is TRBD2 (5 bases). The CDR3 has 15 amino acids. V gave up 0 bases and J gave up 5 bases, with 9 bases separating them. Germline assignment: CDR1 KGHDR and CDR2 SFDVKD. CDR3 DNA: TGTGCCACCAGTGATTTGTATCCGGGAACCGGGGAGCTGTTTTTT. Amino acid sequence: CATSDLYPGTGELFF.

This clonotype was recorded at least ten times. The rearrangement links TRBV12-3 or TRBV12-4 to TRBJ2-7; 9 positions agree with TRBD1. The CDR3 has 14 amino acids. After removal of 4 bases from V and 1 base from J, the junction contained 2 bases not matched to a gene. Written as DNA, the CDR3 is TGTGCCAGCAGTTGGGACAGGGTTTCCTACGAGCAGTACTTC. Amino acids: CASSWDRVSYEQYF.

There are many counts of this clonotype. The chain carries TRBV28 and TRBJ1-1, with unresolved D. The CDR3 extends over 14 amino acids. The V end was cut by 4 bases, the J end by 2 bases, with 11 bases between. CDR1 is MDHEN, CDR2 SYDVKM, per germline. The CDR3 sequence: CASSSYPGNTEAFF. CDR3 DNA: TGTGCCAGCAGTTCCTATCCGGGAAACACTGAAGCTTTCTTT.

This clonotype was counted at least ten times. V is TRBV28 and J is TRBJ1-2; 7 bases fit TRBD1. Per the germline V gene, CDR1 is MDHEN and CDR2 is SYDVKM. V lost 0 bases to trimming and J lost 2 bases; unmatched junction nucleotides: 0. The length of the CDR3 is 14 residues. For the CDR3, the DNA is TGTGCCAGCAGTTTATGGGACAGGAACTATGGCTACACCTTC. Translating it yields CASSLWDRNYGYTF.

With respect to this clonotype: Possible read error: a much larger clone is one base away. This CDR3 reads CVSSLQNPYEQYF. DNA of the CDR3: TGTGTCAGCAGTTTACAGAACCCCTACGAGCAGTACTTC. V usage is TRBV28 and J usage is TRBJ2-7; D gene ambiguous. The CDR3 has 13 residues. CDR1 MDHEN and CDR2 SYDVKM come from the germline V gene.

This clonotype was picked up many times. V is TRBV10-3 and J is TRBJ2-5; TRBD1 agrees at 7 bases. The V gene's germline CDR1 is ENHRY and CDR2 SYGVKD. This CDR3 has 16 residues. V lost 6 bases and J lost 2; bases outside the gene matches: 12. CDR3 residues: CAISQTTGTDQETQYF. The CDR3 nucleotides read TGTGCCATCAGCCAAACTACCGGGACAGATCAAGAGACCCAGTACTTC.

This clonotype was detected only a few times. This chain uses TRBV11-2 with TRBJ1-1; TRBD1 matches 7 bases. The trim removed 3 bases at V and 0 bases at J, leaving 7 bases unmatched. CDR1 and CDR2 from the germline V gene are SGHAT and FQNNGV. The CDR3 extends over 16 amino acids. CDR3 nucleotides: TGTGCCAGCAGCTTTACAGGGGCTCCTATGAACACTGAAGCTTTCTTT. Translation: CASSFTGAPMNTEAFF.

V is TRBV12-3 or TRBV12-4 and J is TRBJ1-6, with a weak D call TRBD1 (5 bases). The CDR3 spans 14 residues. Trimming removed 5 bases from V and 7 bases from J, with 12 bases in between. The CDR3 spells CASSTGLGNSPLHF. The CDR3 DNA reads TGTGCCAGCAGTACAGGCCTCGGGAATTCACCCCTCCACTTT.

CDR3 in DNA: TGTGCCAGCAGTTTATGGGGTGGAAATGAGCAGTTCTTC. Amino acid sequence: CASSLWGGNEQFF. This chain joins TRBV28 and TRBJ2-1, with D unclear. This CDR3 is 13 amino acids long. Per germline, CDR1 MDHEN and CDR2 SYDVKM. V was cut by 0 bases and J by 7 bases, with 7 bases left in between.

About this clonotype: Sequence at one end of the junction differs from germline and may be a read error. The genes are TRBV12-3 or TRBV12-4 and TRBJ2-4; TRBD1 might be the D (5 bases). CDR3 length: 13 amino acids. CDR3 in DNA: TGTGCCAGCAGACAGGACGGGCAAAACATTAAGTACTTC. It translates to CASRQDGQNIKYF.

This clonotype has at least ten counts. The V and J genes are TRBV25-1 and TRBJ2-5; D may be TRBD2 (5 bases). The germline V gene has CDR1 MGHDK and CDR2 SYGVNS. Trimming took off 6 bases at V and 3 bases at J, with 23 bases between the two ends. The CDR3 has 17 residues. CDR3 coding DNA: TGTGCCAGCAGCCCCAAAGCGGAGGCCAAACCAAAAGAGACCCAGTACTTC. This encodes CASSPKAEAKPKETQYF.

This clonotype occurred many times. The chain carries TRBV28 and TRBJ1-5; possibly TRBD1 for D (6 bases). Trimming removed 5 bases from V and 5 bases from J, with 10 bases in between. The CDR3 has 13 residues. Germline lookup yields CDR1 MDHEN and CDR2 SYDVKM. In nucleotides, the CDR3 is TGTGCCAGCAGTCAGGGGTGGGATCAGCCCCAGCATTTT. Amino acids: CASSQGWDQPQHF.

This clonotype was recorded many times. This chain joins TRBV25-1 and TRBJ1-2, with D unresolved. Germline loops: CDR1 MGHDK, CDR2 SYGVNS. The CDR3 totals 13 residues. The ends were cut back, 7 bases at V and 10 bases at J, with 19 bases in the middle. This chain's CDR3 is CASTDPAEGAYTF. The CDR3 region has the DNA TGTGCCAGCACCGACCCGGCGGAAGGCGCCTACACCTTC.

This clonotype was seen many times. The gene calls are TRBV6-2 or TRBV6-3 and TRBJ2-7; D is undetermined. This CDR3 is 13 amino acids long. CDR1 is MNHEY and CDR2 is SVGEGT in the germline V gene. V was shortened by 5 bases and J by 5 bases, with 13 bases between the two germline ends. The CDR3 is CASSRRWGDEQYF. The CDR3, as DNA: TGTGCCAGCAGTCGTCGGTGGGGTGACGAGCAGTACTTC.

This clonotype was seen repeatedly, ten times or more. This chain links TRBV27 with TRBJ1-2; 9 bases are a match to TRBD1. CDR1 and CDR2 from the germline V gene are MNHEY and SMNVEV (reference sequence). With V trimmed by 6 bases and J by 7 bases, 24 bases remained unmatched. The CDR3 runs to 19 residues. The DNA of the CDR3 is TGTGCCAGCAGAACGAATATTATCAATAGGACAGGGGCCCGGGGTGGCTACACCTTC. It is translated as CASRTNIINRTGARGGYTF.

The rearrangement uses TRBV24-1 and TRBJ1-5; D is perhaps TRBD1 (5 bases). In germline, CDR1 is KGHDR, CDR2 SFDVKD. The CDR3 is made up of 15 amino acids. Trimming pared 4 bases from V and 6 bases from J, leaving 15 bases between. The CDR3: CATSDPRDRLQPQHF. CDR3 coding DNA: TGTGCCACCAGTGACCCCCGGGACCGTCTTCAGCCCCAGCATTTT.

In its sample, this clonotype was seen many times. CDR3 sequence (DNA): TGTGCCAGCGGCGGAATAGCGGGAGAAGAGACCCAGTACTTC. Its protein product is CASGGIAGEETQYF. The chain is built from TRBV12-3 or TRBV12-4 and TRBJ2-5; 9 bases line up with TRBD2. The CDR3 is 14 residues long. Germline trimming cut 8 bases from V and 3 bases from J; bases unmatched to any gene: 7.

On this clonotype itself: Just one base apart from a much larger clone, this may be a read error. It is likely a read error, because the conserved phenylalanine at the end of the CDR3 is missing. V gene TRBV6-1 combines with J gene TRBJ2-5, with TRBD1 matching over 8 bases. V shed 7 bases, J shed 7 bases, and the junction held 14 bases outside the gene matches. The CDR3 sequence is 15 residues long. Germline CDR1 and CDR2: MNHNS and SASEGT. The CDR3 DNA reads TGTGCCAGCACCGGCACTGACAGGGGCATAAGGACCCAGTACTCC. It codes for CASTGTDRGIRTQYS.